Below, one T cell receptor (beta chain) is given with its context. These data belong to a study of blood T cell repertoires in COVID-19. How the authors handled the data: Counts of nucleated cells, estimated from reference gene primer amplification, were obtained. Only in-frame clones appear in the TCRdb table, and some are missing; sequencing was by immunoSEQ multiplex PCR. V and J calls and clone size are given by that table; D and trimming were obtained from the DNA. This sample has about 360,000 clones, with 85% to 90% found just once. The specimen sequenced was peripheral blood. This TCR was recovered from a human donor in a cohort sampled during active COVID-19.

CDR3 residues: CASSPDAEGTEAFF. The DNA for the CDR3 is TGTGCCAGCAGTCCGGACGCTGAGGGCACTGAAGCTTTCTTT. The V and J genes are TRBV28 and TRBJ1-1; D is undetermined. This CDR3 has 14 amino acids. V was trimmed by 5 bases and J by 4 bases, leaving 14 bases between them. Germline V CDR1 and CDR2: MDHEN, SYDVKM.